This T cell receptor (beta chain) is from a study of T-cell memory formation after mild COVID-19. Study-level background: Among the donors, TCR clusters were largely specific to each donor. Broader study findings: Pre-infection memory contained some responding clones, which suggested that cross-reactive memory had joined. Mainly CM and EM harbored the contracting CD4+ clones; mainly EMRA harbored the CD8+ ones.

A word on this clonotype: What it recognizes is unknown.

The germline V and J ends were trimmed by 5 bases and 7 bases, with 12 bases remaining between them. This CDR3 has 13 residues. Germline CDR1 is DFQATT and CDR2 is SNEGSKA (reference sequence). TCRdb reprocessed the 5' RACE reads via MiXCR and lists one record per CDR3 protein. The sample has more than 300,000 distinct CDR3 sequences; around 15% are singletons. This sequence joins TRBV20-1 and TRBJ1-6; unclear D gene. The origin of this receptor is a man aged 18-30 years who had mild COVID-19 (a few samples of this study predate the infection). Cell type and time point are not known. Sequenced: PBMCs or a T cell subset sorted from them (not recorded which). The CDR3 nucleotides read TGCAGTGCTCCCGAGGACCCCAATTCACCCCTCCACTTT. Translated: CSAPEDPNSPLHF.